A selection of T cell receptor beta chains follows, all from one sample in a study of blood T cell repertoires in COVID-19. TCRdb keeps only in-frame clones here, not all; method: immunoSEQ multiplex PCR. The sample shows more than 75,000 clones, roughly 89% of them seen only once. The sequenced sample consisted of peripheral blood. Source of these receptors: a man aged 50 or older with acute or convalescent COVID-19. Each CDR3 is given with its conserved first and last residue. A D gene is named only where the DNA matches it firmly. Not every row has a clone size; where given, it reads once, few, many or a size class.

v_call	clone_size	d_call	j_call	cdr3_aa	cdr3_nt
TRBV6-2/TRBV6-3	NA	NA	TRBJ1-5	CASSYSQDQPQHF	TGTGCCAGCAGTTACTCACAGGATCAGCCCCAGCATTTT
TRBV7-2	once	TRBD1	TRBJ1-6	CASSYETGFGSPLHF	TGTGCCAGCAGCTATGAGACAGGGTTTGGTTCACCCCTCCACTTT
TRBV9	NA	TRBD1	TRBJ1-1	CASSRVGDRNTEAFF	TGTGCCAGCAGCCGGGTCGGGGACAGGAACACTGAAGCTTTCTTT
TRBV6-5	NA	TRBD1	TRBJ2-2	CASRGTGNAGELFF	TGTGCCAGCAGGGGGACAGGGAATGCCGGGGAGCTGTTTTTT
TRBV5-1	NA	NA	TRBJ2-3	CASSPTILGDTQYF	TGCGCCAGCAGCCCGACAATCCTGGGAGATACGCAGTATTTT
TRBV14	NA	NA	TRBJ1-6	CASSQDSLSGSPLHF	TGTGCCAGCAGCCAAGACAGTCTCTCTGGTTCACCCCTCCACTTT
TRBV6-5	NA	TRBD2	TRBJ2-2	CASSYGEGISGELFF	TGTGCCAGCAGTTACGGGGAGGGGATCTCCGGGGAGCTGTTTTTT
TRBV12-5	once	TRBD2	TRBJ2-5	CASGLGLAGGQETQYF	TGTGCTAGTGGTTTGGGTCTAGCGGGGGGGCAAGAGACCCAGTACTTC
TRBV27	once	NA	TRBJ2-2	CASSFRQGNTGELFF	TGTGCCAGCAGTTTCCGGCAGGGGAACACCGGGGAGCTGTTTTTT
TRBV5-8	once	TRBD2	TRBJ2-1	CASSSLPLAGGRNEQFF	TGTGCCAGCAGTTCCTTACCACTAGCGGGGGGGCGGAATGAGCAGTTCTTC
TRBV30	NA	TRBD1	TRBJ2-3	CAWRRGRVTDTQYF	TGTGCCTGGAGGAGGGGGCGCGTAACAGATACGCAGTATTTT
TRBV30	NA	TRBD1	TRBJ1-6	CAWGQGVNSPLHF	TGTGCCTGGGGACAGGGGGTTAATTCACCCCTCCACTTT
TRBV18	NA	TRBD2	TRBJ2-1	CASSPRLAGRDEQFF	TGTGCCAGCTCACCTAGGCTAGCGGGACGGGATGAGCAGTTCTTC
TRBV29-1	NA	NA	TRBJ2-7	CSAVGSANEQYF	TGCAGCGCTGTCGGGAGTGCCAACGAGCAGTACTTC
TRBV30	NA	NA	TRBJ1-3	CAWSVGGVGNTIYF	TGTGCCTGGAGTGTAGGAGGGGTTGGAAACACCATATATTTT
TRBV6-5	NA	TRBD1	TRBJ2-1	CASSTGGFYNEQFF	TGTGCCAGCAGTACAGGGGGGTTCTACAATGAGCAGTTCTTC
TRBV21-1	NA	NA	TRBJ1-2	CASSKVGSGYTF	TGTGCCAGCAGCAAAGTGGGGAGCGGCTACACCTTC
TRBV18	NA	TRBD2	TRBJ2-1	CASSPRGSSYNEQFF	TGTGCCAGCTCACCGCGCGGGAGCTCCTACAATGAGCAGTTCTTC
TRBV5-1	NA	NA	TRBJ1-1	CASSHQGRDTEAFF	TGCGCCAGCAGCCACCAGGGTAGGGACACTGAAGCTTTCTTT
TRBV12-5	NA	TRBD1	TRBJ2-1	CASGLGNRGLAIYNEQFF	TGTGCTAGTGGTTTGGGGAACAGGGGGCTGGCGATTTACAATGAGCAGTTCTTC
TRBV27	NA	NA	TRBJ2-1	CASSPGRVYNEQFF	TGTGCCAGCAGTCCCGGCAGGGTCTACAATGAGCAGTTCTTC
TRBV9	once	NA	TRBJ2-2	CASSVIPQHDTGELFF	TGTGCCAGCAGCGTAATCCCACAGCACGACACCGGGGAGCTGTTTTTT
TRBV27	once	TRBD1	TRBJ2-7	CASTSDRVPYEQYF	TGTGCCAGCACCTCGGACAGGGTCCCCTACGAGCAGTACTTC
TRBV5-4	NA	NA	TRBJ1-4	CDPDSLEKLFF	TGTGACCCGGACAGTTTGGAAAAACTGTTTTTT
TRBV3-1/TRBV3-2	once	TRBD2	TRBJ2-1	CASSHQGLAVGANEQFF	TGTGCCAGCAGCCACCAAGGACTAGCGGTTGGGGCCAATGAGCAGTTCTTC
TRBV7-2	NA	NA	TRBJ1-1	CASSLDRGRDEAFF	TGTGCCAGCAGCTTAGATCGTGGGCGGGATGAAGCTTTCTTT
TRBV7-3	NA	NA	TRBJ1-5	CASSLGQINNQPQHF	TGTGCCAGCAGCTTAGGGCAGATTAACAATCAGCCCCAGCATTTT
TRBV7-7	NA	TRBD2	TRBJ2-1	CASSPEGAGGISNEQFF	TGTGCCAGCAGCCCCGAGGGAGCGGGAGGAATTTCCAATGAGCAGTTCTTC
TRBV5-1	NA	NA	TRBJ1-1	CASSLEGGLNTEAFF	TGCGCCAGCAGCTTGGAGGGGGGGCTGAACACTGAAGCTTTCTTT